The rows below give T cell receptor beta chains drawn from one sample of a study of CD4 T cells in relation to SARS-CoV-2 and coronaviruses. Sequenced by immunoSEQ multiplex PCR; TCRdb stores in-frame clones only, minus some. The data show 16,000 or so clones, with 80% to 85% seen just once and just over 40% held by the top ten. These TCRs are of unknown antigen specificity. Sequencing input: CD4+ T cells from PBMCs, cultured in vitro. The receptors originated from a human donor in good health. CDR3s include the opening cysteine and the closing phenylalanine or tryptophan. The D gene is left open where the match is weak.

d_gene: .
j_gene: TRBJ1-5
v_gene: TRBV2
CDR3aa: CASRATGAPSNQPQHF

d_gene: .
j_gene: TRBJ1-2
v_gene: TRBV6-4
CDR3aa: CASSDSAGAGYGYTF

d_gene: .
j_gene: TRBJ1-1
v_gene: TRBV30
CDR3aa: CAWNRDGGVRAFF

d_gene: .
j_gene: TRBJ1-4
v_gene: TRBV7-9
CDR3aa: CASSPSSNEKLFF

d_gene: .
j_gene: TRBJ2-7
v_gene: TRBV11-2
CDR3aa: CASSHPYEQYF

d_gene: TRBD1
j_gene: TRBJ2-1
v_gene: TRBV9
CDR3aa: CASSRQGENEQFF

d_gene: .
j_gene: TRBJ2-1
v_gene: TRBV30
CDR3aa: CAWSVPGDEQFF

d_gene: .
j_gene: TRBJ1-2
v_gene: TRBV5-1
CDR3aa: CASSLVGTDYGYTF

d_gene: .
j_gene: TRBJ1-2
v_gene: TRBV15
CDR3aa: CATSRDLASNYGYTF

d_gene: TRBD2
j_gene: TRBJ2-5
v_gene: TRBV30
CDR3aa: CAWSVGDYTNRETQYF

d_gene: .
j_gene: TRBJ2-5
v_gene: TRBV11-2
CDR3aa: CASSRGGRGGSQETQYF

d_gene: TRBD2
j_gene: TRBJ2-1
v_gene: TRBV6-4
CDR3aa: CASSALAGSYNEQFF

d_gene: TRBD1
j_gene: TRBJ2-1
v_gene: TRBV2
CDR3aa: CASSLSGGNEQFF

d_gene: .
j_gene: TRBJ2-5
v_gene: TRBV11-2
CDR3aa: CASSFNSAPRQETQYF

d_gene: TRBD1
j_gene: TRBJ2-3
v_gene: TRBV24-1
CDR3aa: CATSDSGQGIDTQYF

d_gene: TRBD2
j_gene: TRBJ2-2
v_gene: TRBV4-1
CDR3aa: CASSPKGLAGDTNTGELFF

d_gene: TRBD1
j_gene: TRBJ2-7
v_gene: TRBV19
CDR3aa: CASSTGTGLVYEQYF

d_gene: .
j_gene: TRBJ1-1
v_gene: TRBV19
CDR3aa: CASSISLRNTEAFF

d_gene: .
j_gene: TRBJ2-7
v_gene: TRBV7-9
CDR3aa: CASSTDSYEQYF

d_gene: .
j_gene: TRBJ2-1
v_gene: TRBV29-1
CDR3aa: CSVQGREPFNEQFF

d_gene: TRBD2
j_gene: TRBJ2-1
v_gene: TRBV4-1
CDR3aa: CASSHPTSGRRNNEQFF

d_gene: .
j_gene: TRBJ2-2
v_gene: TRBV20-1
CDR3aa: CSARSFGELFF

d_gene: .
j_gene: TRBJ1-2
v_gene: TRBV30
CDR3aa: CAWSEGRLVGF

d_gene: .
j_gene: TRBJ2-7
v_gene: TRBV29-1
CDR3aa: CSVGATPYEQYF

d_gene: .
j_gene: TRBJ1-6
v_gene: TRBV7-9
CDR3aa: CASSPPGGYSPLHF

d_gene: .
j_gene: TRBJ2-1
v_gene: TRBV27
CDR3aa: CASSFRVPAVWEQFF

d_gene: .
j_gene: TRBJ2-7
v_gene: TRBV10-3
CDR3aa: CAIRPGQGYEQYF

d_gene: TRBD2
j_gene: TRBJ2-7
v_gene: TRBV5-1
CDR3aa: CASSRGTSGINEQYF

d_gene: TRBD1
j_gene: TRBJ1-2
v_gene: TRBV24-1
CDR3aa: CATSEGQMGYTF

d_gene: .
j_gene: TRBJ2-2
v_gene: TRBV7-3
CDR3aa: CASSFMPSGNTGELFF

d_gene: .
j_gene: TRBJ1-5
v_gene: TRBV19
CDR3aa: CASNSGVGGNQPQHF

d_gene: TRBD2
j_gene: TRBJ2-3
v_gene: TRBV5-1
CDR3aa: CASSNSGVGTDTQYF

d_gene: .
j_gene: TRBJ2-1
v_gene: TRBV28
CDR3aa: CASSSQRVIRNEQFF

d_gene: .
j_gene: TRBJ2-2
v_gene: TRBV5-1
CDR3aa: CASSTDGEGELFF

d_gene: .
j_gene: TRBJ2-7
v_gene: TRBV7-2
CDR3aa: CASSLAVGPSYEQYF

d_gene: TRBD1
j_gene: TRBJ2-6
v_gene: TRBV5-1
CDR3aa: CASSFLSGGAWSGANVLTF

d_gene: .
j_gene: TRBJ1-1
v_gene: TRBV27
CDR3aa: CASSLVGGRPNTEAFF

d_gene: .
j_gene: TRBJ2-5
v_gene: TRBV20-1
CDR3aa: CSASLTVQETQYF

d_gene: .
j_gene: TRBJ2-7
v_gene: TRBV11-3
CDR3aa: CASSLGAGVYEQYF

d_gene: .
j_gene: TRBJ2-6
v_gene: TRBV19
CDR3aa: CASSIFQGLGANVLTF

d_gene: TRBD1
j_gene: TRBJ1-2
v_gene: TRBV2
CDR3aa: CASSDDQGASGYTF

d_gene: .
j_gene: TRBJ2-2
v_gene: TRBV14
CDR3aa: CASSPRTSGELFF

d_gene: TRBD2
j_gene: TRBJ2-1
v_gene: TRBV30
CDR3aa: CAWMDTSGIYNEQFF

d_gene: .
j_gene: TRBJ2-5
v_gene: TRBV15
CDR3aa: CATSRTSRLKWTQYF

d_gene: TRBD1
j_gene: TRBJ2-1
v_gene: TRBV6-5
CDR3aa: CASTDTHRGHEQFF

d_gene: .
j_gene: TRBJ1-1
v_gene: TRBV19
CDR3aa: CASSRRMNTEAFF

d_gene: .
j_gene: TRBJ2-1
v_gene: TRBV6-5
CDR3aa: CAIPLTVSSYNEQFF

d_gene: TRBD1
j_gene: TRBJ2-5
v_gene: TRBV12-3/TRBV12-4
CDR3aa: CASRKTGQETQYF

d_gene: TRBD2
j_gene: TRBJ2-3
v_gene: TRBV3-1/TRBV3-2
CDR3aa: CASSRGTSGMTDTQYF

d_gene: TRBD1
j_gene: TRBJ2-7
v_gene: TRBV14
CDR3aa: CASSPGGYGPEQYF

d_gene: TRBD1
j_gene: TRBJ1-1
v_gene: TRBV6-5
CDR3aa: CASSLTGQGRAEAFF

d_gene: .
j_gene: TRBJ1-5
v_gene: TRBV6-5
CDR3aa: CASRANQGVLQPQHF

d_gene: .
j_gene: TRBJ2-5
v_gene: TRBV24-1
CDR3aa: CATSDFGASGRETQYF

d_gene: TRBD2
j_gene: TRBJ2-3
v_gene: TRBV11-2
CDR3aa: CASSLDGAGGGGTDTQYF

d_gene: TRBD2
j_gene: TRBJ2-2
v_gene: TRBV28
CDR3aa: CASSSPSGSAGELFF

d_gene: .
j_gene: TRBJ2-7
v_gene: TRBV3-1/TRBV3-2
CDR3aa: CASSIQDFGEQYF

d_gene: TRBD2
j_gene: TRBJ2-6
v_gene: TRBV9
CDR3aa: CASSISGRALSGANVLTF

d_gene: .
j_gene: TRBJ1-6
v_gene: TRBV30
CDR3aa: CAWSVMGTVFSPLHF

d_gene: .
j_gene: TRBJ2-7
v_gene: TRBV6-4
CDR3aa: CASRFLAGGTYEQYF